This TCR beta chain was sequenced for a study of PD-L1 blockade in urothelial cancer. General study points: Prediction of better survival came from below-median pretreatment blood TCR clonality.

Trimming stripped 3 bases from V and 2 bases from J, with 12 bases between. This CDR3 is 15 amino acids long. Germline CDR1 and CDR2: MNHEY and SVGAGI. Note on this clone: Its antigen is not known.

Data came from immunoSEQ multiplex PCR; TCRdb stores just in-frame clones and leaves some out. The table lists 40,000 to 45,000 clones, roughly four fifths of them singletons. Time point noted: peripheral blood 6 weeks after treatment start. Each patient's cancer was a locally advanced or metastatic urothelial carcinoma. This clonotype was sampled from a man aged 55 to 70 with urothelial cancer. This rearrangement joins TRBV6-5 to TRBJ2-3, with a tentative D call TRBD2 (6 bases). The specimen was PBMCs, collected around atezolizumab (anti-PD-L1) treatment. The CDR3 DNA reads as TGTGCCAGCAGTTATGGCCGGGGGTCCACAGATACGCAGTATTTT. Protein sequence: CASSYGRGSTDTQYF.